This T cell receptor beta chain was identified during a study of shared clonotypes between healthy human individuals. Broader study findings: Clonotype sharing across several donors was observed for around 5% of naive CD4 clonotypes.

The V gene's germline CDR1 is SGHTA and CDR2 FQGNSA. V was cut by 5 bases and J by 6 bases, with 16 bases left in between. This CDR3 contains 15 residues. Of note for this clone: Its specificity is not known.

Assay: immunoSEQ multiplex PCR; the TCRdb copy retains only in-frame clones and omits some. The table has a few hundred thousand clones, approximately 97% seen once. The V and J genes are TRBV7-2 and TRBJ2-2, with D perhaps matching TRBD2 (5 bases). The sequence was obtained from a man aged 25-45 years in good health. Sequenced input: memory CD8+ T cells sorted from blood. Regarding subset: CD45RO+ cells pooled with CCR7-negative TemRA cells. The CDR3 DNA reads TGTGCCAGCAGCCGACAAACTAGGAGTCCCGGGGAGCTGTTTTTT. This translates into CASSRQTRSPGELFF. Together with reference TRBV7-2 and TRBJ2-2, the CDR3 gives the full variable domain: GAGVSQSPSNKVTEKGKDVELRCDPISGHTALYWYRQSLGQGLEFLIYFQGNSAPDKSGLPSDRFSAERTGGSVSTLTIQRTQQEDSAVYLCASSRQTRSPGELFFGEGSRLTVL.